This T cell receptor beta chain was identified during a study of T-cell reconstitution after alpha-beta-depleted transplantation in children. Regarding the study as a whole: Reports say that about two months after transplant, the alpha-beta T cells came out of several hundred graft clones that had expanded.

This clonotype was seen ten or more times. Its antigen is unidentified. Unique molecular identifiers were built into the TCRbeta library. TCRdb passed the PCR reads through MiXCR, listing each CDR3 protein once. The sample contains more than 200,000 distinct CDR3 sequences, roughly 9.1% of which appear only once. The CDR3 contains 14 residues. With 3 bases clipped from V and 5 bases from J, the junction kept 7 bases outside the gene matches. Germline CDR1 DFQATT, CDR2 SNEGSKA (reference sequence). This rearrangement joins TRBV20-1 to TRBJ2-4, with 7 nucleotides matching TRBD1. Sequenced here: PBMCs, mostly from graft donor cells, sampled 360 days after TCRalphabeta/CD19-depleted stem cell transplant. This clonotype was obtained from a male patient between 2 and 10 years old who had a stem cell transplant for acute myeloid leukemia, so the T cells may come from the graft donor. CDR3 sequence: CSASDRALENIQYF. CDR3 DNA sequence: TGCAGTGCTAGCGACAGGGCCCTTGAAAACATTCAGTACTTC.